This note documents a single TCR beta chain sequence. Produced via immunoSEQ multiplex PCR; TCRdb's table is partial and in-frame only. The data contain hundreds of thousands of clones, around 85% of them singletons. Cohorts were determined from participant-reported clinical history. Recovered participants had two consecutive negative NP/OP PCR tests, healthcare professional clearance, or symptom resolution. This entry comes from a study of blood T cell repertoires in COVID-19. The CDR3 sequence is 15 residues long. V shed 3 bases, J shed 0 bases, and the junction held 5 bases outside the gene matches. Germline V gives CDR1 DFQATT, CDR2 SNEGSKA (reference sequence).

The specimen sequenced was PBMCs or T cells enriched from blood (not recorded which). This rearrangement joins TRBV20-1 to TRBJ2-4, with 7 bases identical to TRBD1. This clonotype was sampled from an older woman who had recovered from COVID-19. As DNA, the CDR3 is TGCAGTGCTAGTTCCCAGGGGGTAGCCAAAAACATTCAGTACTTC. This codes for CSASSQGVAKNIQYF.